Shown below are 28 T cell receptor beta chains from a single sample sequenced in a study of shared clonotypes between healthy human individuals. Assay: immunoSEQ multiplex PCR; the TCRdb copy retains only in-frame clones and omits some. The sample carries around 480,000 clones, about 80% recorded once. The sequenced material came from PBMCs. Every receptor here comes from a woman in her thirties or forties in good health. Some clones in this sample may be carry-over from other donors' samples.

This chain joins TRBV2 and TRBJ2-3; no definite D call. V was shortened by 6 bases and J by 6 bases, with 13 bases between the two germline ends. This CDR3 has 13 residues. The V gene's germline CDR1 is SNHLY and CDR2 FYNNEI. The CDR3 DNA is TGTGCCAGCAGCCCAAGGAGCCCCGATACGCAGTATTTT. Its translation is CASSPRSPDTQYF.

The V gene is TRBV10-2, the J gene TRBJ2-7; 8 bases map to TRBD1. With V trimmed by 6 bases and J by 4 bases, 2 bases remained unmatched. This CDR3 region has 12 residues. The V gene's germline CDR1 is WSHSY and CDR2 SAAADI. CDR3 sequence: CASRDRAYEQYF. CDR3 coding DNA: TGCGCCAGCAGGGACAGGGCGTACGAGCAGTACTTC.

The rearrangement uses TRBV5-1 and TRBJ2-1; 7 positions match TRBD2. CDR3 size: 14 residues. V dropped 2 bases and J dropped 9; count of bases not matched to a gene: 8. The germline gives CDR1 SGHRS, CDR2 YFSETQ. Written as DNA, the CDR3 is TGCGCCAGCAGCTTTAGACTAGCCCGCAGTGAGCAGTTCTTC. This gives the protein CASSFRLARSEQFF. Drawing the rest from reference TRBV5-1 and TRBJ2-1, the complete variable domain is KAGVTQTPRYLIKTRGQQVTLSCSPISGHRSVSWYQQTPGQGLQFLFEYFSETQRNKGNFPGRFSGRQFSNSRSEMNVSTLELGDSALYLCASSFRLARSEQFFGPGTRLTVL.

The chain couples TRBV7-9 to TRBJ2-5; 7 bases are shared with TRBD1. In germline, CDR1 is SEHNR, CDR2 FQNEAQ (reference sequence). CDR3 size: 15 residues. V was pared by 1 base and J by 4 bases, with 6 bases of the junction left unmatched. The DNA of the CDR3 is TGTGCCAGCAGCTTAGTAGGGGGCATCGGAGAGACCCAGTACTTC. Protein product: CASSLVGGIGETQYF.

For the CDR3, the DNA is TGCAGCGTTGAAGGGACTAGCGGGAGTATCGAGACCCAGTACTTC. Residues: CSVEGTSGSIETQYF. The chain joins TRBV29-1 to TRBJ2-5; 13 nucleotides match TRBD2. The CDR3 totals 15 residues. With V trimmed by 1 base and J by 5 bases, 4 bases remained unmatched. Germline CDR1 SQVTM, CDR2 ANQGSEA.

The V and J genes are TRBV7-9 and TRBJ2-3; D gene ambiguous. CDR1 and CDR2 (germline): SEHNR, FQNEAQ (reference sequence). V was pared by 5 bases and J by 0 bases, with 15 bases between. There are 16 residues in the CDR3. In DNA, the CDR3 is TGTGCCAGCAGCCAGAAGGACGGGCCCAGCACAGATACGCAGTATTTT. Translation: CASSQKDGPSTDTQYF. Complete variable domain (other parts from reference TRBV7-9 and TRBJ2-3): DTGVSQNPRHKITKRGQNVTFRCDPISEHNRLYWYRQTLGQGPEFLTYFQNEAQLEKSRLLSDRFSAERPKGSFSTLEIQRTEQGDSAMYLCASSQKDGPSTDTQYFGPGTRLTVL.

This clone was seen at least ten times. V and J are TRBV6-5 and TRBJ2-3, with D maybe TRBD2 (6 bases). The length of the CDR3 is 15 residues. Germline V gene sequence: CDR1 MNHEY, CDR2 SVGAGI. Trimming stripped 6 bases from V and 2 bases from J, with 15 bases between. The CDR3 protein is CASRTAGPSTDTQYF. The DNA of the CDR3 is TGTGCCAGCAGGACCGCGGGGCCATCCACAGATACGCAGTATTTT.

The chain joins TRBV11-2 to TRBJ2-1, with 9 bases lining up with TRBD2. In germline, CDR1 is SGHAT, CDR2 FQNNGV. The CDR3 covers 14 residues. Trimming cost V 2 bases and J 5 bases; bases outside gene matches: 1. The CDR3 sequence is CASSLLAGDNEQFF. The CDR3 DNA follows: TGTGCCAGCAGCTTATTAGCGGGAGACAATGAGCAGTTCTTC.

A single count supports this clone. Other nucleotide sequences in the sample specify the same CDR3. The chain recombines TRBV7-2 with TRBJ1-1; no clear D gene. Trimming removed 3 bases from V and 5 bases from J, with 10 bases in between. The germline V gene encodes CDR1 SGHTA and CDR2 FQGNSA. The CDR3 extends over 13 amino acids. In DNA, the CDR3 is TGTGCCAGCAGCTTGACCGGAGGTACTGAAGCTTTCTTT. It translates to CASSLTGGTEAFF. Full variable domain (remainder filled in from reference TRBV7-2 and TRBJ1-1): GAGVSQSPSNKVTEKGKDVELRCDPISGHTALYWYRQSLGQGLEFLIYFQGNSAPDKSGLPSDRFSAERTGGSVSTLTIQRTQQEDSAVYLCASSLTGGTEAFFGQGTRLTVV.

The rearrangement uses TRBV11-3 and TRBJ2-3; D is possibly TRBD1 (7 bases). With 6 bases removed from V and 5 bases from J, the gap between germline ends came to 18 bases. Germline CDR1 reads SGHNT; CDR2 reads YENEEA. There are 15 residues in the CDR3. Written as DNA, the CDR3 is TGTGCCAGCAGTTCAGGAGGGGACAGCCGAGATACGCAGTATTTT. Its protein product is CASSSGGDSRDTQYF.

V and J are TRBV6-6 and TRBJ1-2; 10 bases line up with TRBD1. Germline V CDR1 and CDR2: MNHNY, SVGAGI (reference sequence). J was trimmed by 4 bases and V by 4 bases; bases with no gene match: 9. This CDR3 contains 16 residues. CDR3 protein: CASSSTRQGAAYGYTF. DNA of the CDR3: TGTGCCAGCAGTTCCACCCGACAGGGGGCTGCCTATGGCTACACCTTC.

The chain links TRBV19 to TRBJ2-7; D perhaps matches TRBD2 (5 bases). Germline V gene lookup returns CDR1 LNHDA and CDR2 SQIVND (reference sequence). V was trimmed by 3 bases and J by 7 bases, leaving 10 bases between them. The CDR3 spans 12 residues. CDR3 DNA sequence: TGTGCCAGTAGTATTGGGAGCGGTGAGCAGTACTTC. It codes for CASSIGSGEQYF. The full variable domain, completed using reference TRBV19 and TRBJ2-7, is DGGITQSPKYLFRKEGQNVTLSCEQNLNHDAMYWYRQDPGQGLRLIYYSQIVNDFQKGDIAEGYSVSREKKESFPLTVTSAQKNPTAFYLCASSIGSGEQYFGPGTRLTVT.

J is TRBJ2-3 and V is TRBV27; tentative D call: TRBD2 (6 bases). The CDR3 contains 13 residues. V lost 2 bases, J lost 3 bases, and 6 bases lay in between. CDR1 and CDR2 (germline): MNHEY, SMNVEV (reference sequence). The CDR3 DNA follows: TGTGCCAGCAGTTTAGGGAGGACAGATACGCAGTATTTT. This encodes CASSLGRTDTQYF.

Remarks on this clone: The limits of the CDR3 on the DNA are not certain, so only TCRdb's listed CDR3 is given. CDR3 loop: CASSFGPGSEKLFF. The chain carries TRBV5-1 and TRBJ1-4. Termini included, the CDR3 measures 14 amino acids. Germline V lookup: CDR1 SGHRS, CDR2 YFSETQ.

This chain links TRBV28 with TRBJ1-5, with a weak D call TRBD1 (6 bases). Trimming took 3 bases from V and 4 from J, leaving 16 bases between them. CDR1 is MDHEN, CDR2 SYDVKM, per germline. The CDR3 spans 16 residues. The CDR3 sequence is CASSLSTAGANQPQHF. In DNA, the CDR3 is TGTGCCAGCAGTTTGTCGACTGCAGGGGCTAATCAGCCCCAGCATTTT.

The gene calls are TRBV19 and TRBJ1-1, with 8 bases lining up with TRBD1. CDR1 is LNHDA and CDR2 is SQIVND in the germline V gene (reference sequence). Trimming cost V 6 bases and J 4 bases; bases outside gene matches: 7. This CDR3 is built from 14 residues. CDR3 sequence: CASRPTGASTEAFF. For the CDR3, the DNA is TGTGCCAGTAGACCGACAGGGGCTTCCACTGAAGCTTTCTTT.

This clone was counted a single time. The chain is built from TRBV7-2 and TRBJ1-2; TRBD1 matches at 8 bases. Per the germline V gene, CDR1 is SGHTA and CDR2 is FQGNSA. Trimming took 0 bases from V and 3 from J; bases not matched to a gene: 3. The CDR3 runs to 15 residues. DNA of the CDR3: TGTGCCAGCAGCTTAGCAGTGACAGGGGACTATGGCTACACCTTC. This gives the protein CASSLAVTGDYGYTF.

In regard to this clone: Other nucleotide sequences in the sample specify the same CDR3. In DNA, the CDR3 is TGTGCCAGCAGCGTTCTTACAGATACGCAGTATTTT. Its translation is CASSVLTDTQYF. The chain is built from TRBV9 and TRBJ2-3; D ambiguous. The CDR3 sequence is 12 residues long. From germline, CDR1 is SGDLS and CDR2 YYNGEE. Trimming stripped 2 bases from V and 3 bases from J, with 4 bases between.

The chain recombines TRBV5-4 with TRBJ2-1; the D is unclear. This CDR3 region has 14 residues. V lost 3 bases and J 2 bases, leaving 9 bases between the germline ends. Germline V lookup: CDR1 SGHNT, CDR2 YYREEE (reference sequence). CDR3 in amino acids: CASSSAPAYNEQFF. In DNA form, the CDR3 reads TGTGCCAGCAGCTCGGCGCCCGCCTACAATGAGCAGTTCTTC.

The sample holds a few counts of this clone. V usage is TRBV9 and J usage is TRBJ1-3, with a possible D match to TRBD1 (5 bases). Germline assignment: CDR1 SGDLS and CDR2 YYNGEE. V shed 3 bases and J shed 2 bases, with 12 bases lying between them. The CDR3 totals 15 residues. The DNA for the CDR3 is TGTGCCAGCAGCGCCCCCGGGACGGCTGGAAACACCATATATTTT. It yields the protein CASSAPGTAGNTIYF.

This clone was recorded only once. The V and J genes are TRBV28 and TRBJ2-7; D is possibly TRBD2 (5 bases). This CDR3 is 13 amino acids long. The V gene's germline CDR1 is MDHEN and CDR2 SYDVKM. The V end lost 8 bases, the J end lost 2 bases, and 13 bases lay between the germline ends. CDR3 sequence: CASGLAGTYEQYF. CDR3 in DNA: TGTGCCAGCGGGCTAGCAGGCACCTACGAGCAGTACTTC.

This chain uses TRBV30 with TRBJ1-4; 9 positions match TRBD1. The CDR3 covers 11 residues. V was clipped by 2 bases and J by 11 bases; unmatched bases: 0. Per germline, CDR1 GTSNPN and CDR2 SVGIG (reference sequence). CDR3: CAWSTGGKLFF. CDR3 in DNA: TGTGCCTGGAGTACAGGGGGCAAACTGTTTTTT.

The V and J genes are TRBV7-8 and TRBJ1-2; 10 bases fit TRBD1. Germline trimming cut 5 bases from V and 4 bases from J; bases unmatched to any gene: 10. The germline V gene has CDR1 SGHVS and CDR2 FQNEAQ. The CDR3 is made up of 16 amino acids. The CDR3 DNA is TGTGCCAGCAGCCTATGGGGGACAGGGGATTCCTATGGCTACACCTTC. Translating gives CASSLWGTGDSYGYTF.

The chain joins TRBV7-9 to TRBJ1-3, with D possibly TRBD1 on 5 matching bases. CDR3 size: 17 residues. V lost 5 bases, J lost 0 bases, and 17 bases lay in between. Germline CDR1 is SEHNR and CDR2 is FQNEAQ (reference sequence). DNA for the CDR3: TGTGCCAGCAGCAGGTCAGCAACAGGTGTCTCTGGAAACACCATATATTTT. This translates into CASSRSATGVSGNTIYF.

This clone was counted only a few times. A far larger clone is one nucleotide away, so this likely arose from a read error. The same CDR3 also results from other DNA sequences found in this sample. V gene TRBV6-1 combines with J gene TRBJ2-2; unclear D gene. The CDR3 loop spans 15 amino acids. Trimming stripped 1 base from V and 1 base from J, with 7 bases between. CDR1 MNHNS and CDR2 SASEGT come from the germline V gene. CDR3 in amino acids: CASSEEEGNTGELFF. The CDR3 bases are TGTGCCAGCAGTGAAGAAGAAGGGAACACCGGGGAGCTGTTTTTT.

The chain has TRBV6-1 and TRBJ1-2; unclear D gene. V lost 2 bases and J lost 4, with 8 bases in between. The CDR3 has 13 amino acids. Germline CDR1 MNHNS, CDR2 SASEGT. In DNA, the CDR3 is TGTGCCAGCAGTGAACTGGAGATCTATGGCTACACCTTC. Translation gives CASSELEIYGYTF.

This clone was counted a few times. V is TRBV5-1 and J is TRBJ2-1; 8 bases line up with TRBD2. The CDR3 length is 16 residues. Germline values: CDR1 SGHRS, CDR2 YFSETQ. The junction had 12 bases not matched to a gene; V was cut back by 4 bases and J by 6 bases. The CDR3 nucleotides read TGCGCCAGCAGCCCGGATCCGGGACTAGGGGTCAATGAGCAGTTCTTC. Residues: CASSPDPGLGVNEQFF.

The V call is TRBV28, the J call TRBJ2-7; 7 nucleotides match TRBD1. This CDR3 contains 13 residues. V shed 7 bases, J shed 3 bases, and the junction held 6 bases outside the gene matches. Germline CDR1 and CDR2: MDHEN and SYDVKM. The CDR3 loop is CASNPGQLYEQYF. The CDR3 nucleotides read TGTGCCAGCAACCCGGGACAGCTCTACGAGCAGTACTTC.